The TCR beta chain under discussion was sequenced for a study of radiotherapy plus CTLA-4 blockade in lung cancer. Turning to the study itself: Patients showed objective responses in 15% to 20% of cases and disease control in 30% to 40%. The study's findings and limits: Reportedly, early blood T cell clone dynamics best predicted response, with interferon-beta. Peripheral blood showed expansion of tumor-derived TCR clones after radiotherapy and ipilimumab.

It was focal radiation plus CTLA-4 blockade with ipilimumab that patients with chemo-refractory metastatic non-small-cell lung cancer received. TCRdb's copy holds only in-frame clones and misses some; the assay was immunoSEQ multiplex PCR. The repertoire has under 65,000 clones, approximately 82% of them found once; the top ten carry 6.1%. The V and J ends lost 8 bases and 0 bases, in that order; junction bases with no gene match: 10. There are 16 residues in the CDR3. Per germline, CDR1 SNHLY and CDR2 FYNNEI. About this clone: Its antigen is not known.

This clonotype originated in a human donor with non-small cell lung cancer whose response to radiotherapy plus ipilimumab could not be evaluated. This chain connects TRBV2 to TRBJ2-1; 7 nucleotides line up with TRBD1. The sequences come from peripheral blood, collected from a patient treated with radiotherapy plus ipilimumab. For the CDR3, the DNA is TGTGCCAGCGGGAGACAGGGCCTTAACTCCTACAATGAGCAGTTCTTC. Translating it yields CASGRQGLNSYNEQFF.